This TCR beta chain was retrieved from a study of T cell repertoires in cytomegalovirus infection (dated by TCRdb to about 2019). For the study in its entirety: Peptide stimulations targeted recently identified HLA-C-restricted CMV epitopes, whose presentation resists viral immunomodulation, together with well-studied HLA-B-restricted epitopes. Because public TCR beta signatures pointed to carriage of CMV infection together with the matching HLA type, the HLA type of each donor mattered for the analysis.

The investigation overall reported the following: In the ex vivo response, HLA-C-restricted CMV-specific TCR beta clonotypes were dominant, and in two of eight donors the single most frequent clonotype came from this HLA-C-restricted group. Carriers of CMV infection plus the relevant HLA type were discriminated by the cumulative frequency of public TCR beta family members in the study cohort and in an independent 352-donor cohort.

Sequencing relied on an Illumina HiSeq 1500. Through fastp at Q25 and MiXCR, TCRdb rebuilt clones from the public reads, retaining in-frame beta chains. CDR3 protein sequences are deduplicated, and each keeps its most common genes and DNA. This sample comprises approximately 260,000 distinct CDR3 sequences, under 25% of them detected only once. The biggest ten clones account for approximately 20% of the sample. Details on this clonotype: The target of this receptor is not known. One base away there is no much larger clone; base qualities are not given.

The germline V gene (reference sequence) gives CDR1 as LGHDT and CDR2 as YNNKEL. Deletion took 6 bases off V and 0 bases off J, with a span of 9 bases between the germline ends. The CDR3 contains 13 residues, cysteine and phenylalanine counted. Only the CDR3 region is kept as DNA, spanning 39 bases read in frame from base 1. The intended sense of this specimen's treatment or condition label: in vitro stimulation with specific CMV peptide epitopes to enrich CMV-specific T cells. This clonotype was sampled from a human donor in good health (CMV status not recorded). Some clones in this sample may be carry-over from other donors' samples. The material sequenced was cultured PBMCs, taken from culture after CMV antigen stimulation. The chain employs TRBV3-1 and TRBJ2-7; the D gene may be TRBD1 or TRBD2, since each aligns over 5 bases. The DNA sequence reads TGTGCCAGCAGGAGGGGCGCCTCCTACGAGCAGTACTTC. This codes for CASRRGASYEQYF.